Included here is one TCR beta chain sequence, with context. These data are taken from a study of blood T cell repertoires in COVID-19. For the study at large: PBMCs, B-cell-depleted T cells, or T cells provided the cDNA or gDNA that made up the material.

Libraries were prepared by immunoSEQ multiplex PCR; TCRdb keeps only in-frame clonotypes and omits some of them. Here the sample spans roughly 68,000 clones, about 90% being singletons. The V segment lost 6 bases and the J segment 0 bases; nucleotides outside the gene matches: 4. Germline CDR1 reads KGHSH; CDR2 reads LQKENI. This CDR3 is built from 15 residues. Recruited during active infection, patients (from Seattle) were subsequently followed longitudinally. The gene calls are TRBV18 and TRBJ1-2; 10 positions agree with TRBD1. This receptor was taken from a man aged 50 to 59 with COVID-19, enrolled during active disease. Sequenced input: peripheral blood. The CDR3 coding sequence is TGTGCCAGCTCCCTGGGACAGGGGACTAACTATGGCTACACCTTC. Its protein product is CASSLGQGTNYGYTF.